This T cell receptor beta chain came from a study of shared clonotypes between healthy human individuals. Study observations and caveats: Among non-shared clonotypes, generation probabilities were lower than among those shared by all four donors. Incomplete sequencing of sorted subsets was indicated by rarefaction despite large depth.

Assay: immunoSEQ multiplex PCR; the TCRdb copy retains only in-frame clones and omits some. The sample includes millions of clones, roughly 95% seen only once; the top ten take under 0.15%. The V end was cut by 7 bases, the J end by 8 bases, with 17 bases between. Germline V gives CDR1 MNHEY, CDR2 SVGAGI. The CDR3 runs to 13 residues. With regard to this clone: The antigen remains unidentified.

The sequencing input was naive CD4+ T cells sorted from blood. The sample's subset: CD45RA+ positively selected. The chain joins TRBV6-5 to TRBJ1-2; the D gene is possibly TRBD1 (6 bases). This receptor was taken from a man younger than 35 in good health. This chain's CDR3 is CASISGTGGGYTF. DNA of the CDR3: TGTGCCAGCATCTCCGGGACTGGGGGCGGCTACACCTTC.